The 22 T cell receptor beta chains listed next were all sequenced from one sample in a study of T cells in Graves' hyperthyroidism and ophthalmopathy (dated by TCRdb to the late 2010s). Library prep was done by multiplex PCR. Instrument on record: Illumina HiSeq 2000. TCR beta CDR3 regions were amplified from RNA transcripts. The first round of RT-PCR for the TCR CDR3 was performed with the HTBI primer set and the Qiagen OneStep RT-PCR kit. The public reads were reanalyzed by TCRdb: fastp trimming at Q25, MiXCR alignment, in-frame beta chains only. Every distinct CDR3 protein forms one entry, paired with its most common genes and DNA. This sample holds more than 600,000 distinct CDR3 sequences; roughly 17% were observed only once. Under 8.5% of the sample rests with the top ten. The sample comprised blood. These receptors were taken from a man between 18 and 29 years old with Graves' hyperthyroidism.

The CDR3 nucleotides are TGTGCCAGCAGTGGCAAAGGAGCGTGGGGTGGCTACACCTTC. It is translated as CASSGKGAWGGYTF. The chain recombines TRBV25-1 with TRBJ1-2; unclear D gene. Germline loops: CDR1 MGHDK, CDR2 SYGVNS. This CDR3 spans 14 amino acids. V lost 4 bases to trimming and J lost 7 bases, with 16 bases between them.

This clonotype was counted many times. This sequence joins TRBV12-3 or TRBV12-4 and TRBJ2-3; 7 positions match TRBD1. V shed 5 bases and J 9 bases; nucleotides not matched to a gene: 8. CDR3 size: 13 residues. The CDR3 reads CASSPGTVGTQYF. Written as DNA, the CDR3 is TGTGCCAGCAGTCCTGGGACAGTGGGAACGCAGTATTTT.

This clonotype occurred once. V is TRBV20-1 and J is TRBJ2-6; 16 nucleotides agree with TRBD2. CDR1 is DFQATT and CDR2 is SNEGSKA in the germline V gene (reference sequence). The CDR3 runs to 23 residues. V lost 1 base, J lost 0 bases, and 15 bases stayed unmatched. CDR3 residues: CSARGPPGLAGGHDLSGANVLTF. CDR3 coding DNA: TGCAGTGCTAGAGGGCCCCCGGGACTAGCGGGAGGGCACGACCTCTCTGGGGCCAACGTCCTGACTTTC.

The chain recombines TRBV11-3 with TRBJ1-1; unclear D gene. V dropped 1 base and J dropped 5 bases, with 14 bases sitting between them. The CDR3 spans 15 residues. CDR1 is SGHNT, CDR2 YENEEA, per germline. CDR3 bases: TGTGCCAGCAGCTTAGTGATTAGAAGGAAAACTGAAGCTTTCTTT. Residues: CASSLVIRRKTEAFF.

This clonotype was observed at least ten times. CDR3 DNA: TGTGCCAGCAGTGAAGGCACCCCAGGGCCCTACGAGCAGTACTTC. It encodes CASSEGTPGPYEQYF. The rearrangement uses TRBV2 and TRBJ2-7; TRBD1 is a possible D gene (5 bases). The CDR3 extends over 15 amino acids. Germline values: CDR1 SNHLY, CDR2 FYNNEI. Trimming removed 1 base at V and 2 bases at J, with 12 bases between.

This clonotype was observed many times. The chain has TRBV20-1 and TRBJ2-7; no reliable D call. The V end was cut by 6 bases, the J end by 0 bases, with 21 bases between. CDR1 and CDR2 from the germline V gene are DFQATT and SNEGSKA (reference sequence). This CDR3 comprises 16 residues. The CDR3 coding sequence is TGCAGTGCCTCCGGTACTTGGGGTCAGAGCTCCTACGAGCAGTACTTC. Translation gives CSASGTWGQSSYEQYF.

The sample holds many counts of this clonotype. The chain joins TRBV28 to TRBJ1-2; D not resolved. CDR3 size: 14 residues. Trimming took off 7 bases at V and 4 bases at J, with 16 bases between the two ends. Germline assignment: CDR1 MDHEN and CDR2 SYDVKM. CDR3 residues: CASTQTPPIYGYTF. As DNA, the CDR3 is TGTGCCAGCACTCAAACCCCACCGATCTATGGCTACACCTTC.

This clonotype occurred a few times. The chain combines TRBV16 with TRBJ2-7; D gene ambiguous. The V and J ends lost 0 bases and 0 bases respectively, with 15 bases between them. Looked up from germline, CDR1 is KGHSY and CDR2 is FQNENV. The CDR3 is 17 amino acids. CDR3 residues: CASSQSPLGRSSYEQYF. CDR3 nucleotides: TGTGCCAGCAGCCAATCCCCTCTGGGCAGGAGCTCCTACGAGCAGTACTTC.

This CDR3 is CASSMNGPYNEQFF. CDR3 sequence (DNA): TGTGCCAGCAGTATGAACGGACCCTACAATGAGCAGTTCTTC. V gene TRBV12-3 or TRBV12-4 combines with J gene TRBJ2-1; unclear D gene. Trimming removed 5 bases at V and 2 bases at J, with 10 bases between. There are 14 residues in the CDR3.

As concerns this clonotype: A single base separates this from a much larger clone, so it may be a read error. This chain uses TRBV6-1 with TRBJ2-7, with D possibly being TRBD2 (6 bases). The CDR3 consists of 16 residues. Germline-derived CDR1 and CDR2 are MNHNS and SASEGT. Trimming left V 6 bases short and J 2 bases short, with 20 bases between. CDR3 protein: CASRHNSGTAAYEQYF. The CDR3 nucleotides are TGTGCCAGCAGGCACAATTCCGGGACTGCCGCCTACGAGCAGTACTTC.

The chain links TRBV19 to TRBJ1-5, with unresolved D. This CDR3 comprises 15 residues. CDR1 LNHDA and CDR2 SQIVND come from the germline V gene (reference sequence). Trimming removed 2 bases at V and 0 bases at J, with 8 bases between. In DNA, the CDR3 is TGTGCCAGTAGTATACACAGATATAGCAATCAGCCCCAGCATTTT. Its protein product is CASSIHRYSNQPQHF.

This clonotype was found many times. V and J are TRBV11-2 and TRBJ2-1, with D maybe TRBD2 (5 bases). The germline V and J ends were trimmed by 1 base and 8 bases, with 12 bases remaining between them. The CDR3 sequence is 14 residues long. Per germline, CDR1 SGHAT and CDR2 FQNNGV. The CDR3: CASSLGPGGDEQFF. CDR3 DNA: TGTGCCAGCAGCTTAGGTCCCGGAGGCGATGAGCAGTTCTTC.

This clonotype was observed at least ten times. This chain connects TRBV27 to TRBJ2-1, with 12 bases that match TRBD2. The length of the CDR3 is 20 residues. The germline gives CDR1 MNHEY, CDR2 SMNVEV (reference sequence). Germline trimming cut 0 bases from V and 1 base from J; bases unmatched to any gene: 10. The CDR3 spells CASSLSDGTSGRTSYNEQFF. CDR3 bases: TGTGCCAGCAGTTTATCAGATGGAACTAGCGGGAGGACTTCCTACAATGAGCAGTTCTTC.

This clonotype was observed a few times. The chain uses TRBV15 and TRBJ1-5; TRBD1 aligns across 7 bases. With V trimmed by 0 bases and J by 5 bases, 4 bases remained unmatched. CDR1 is LNHNV, CDR2 YYDKDF, per germline (reference sequence). This CDR3 spans 15 amino acids. CDR3 coding DNA: TGTGCCACCAGCAGAGAAGACAGGGCCGATCAGCCCCAGCATTTT. Its protein is CATSREDRADQPQHF.

This rearrangement joins TRBV4-1 to TRBJ2-5; 8 bases are a match to TRBD2. The CDR3 length is 15 residues. The germline V gene encodes CDR1 MGHRA and CDR2 YSYEKL. Trimming cost V 4 bases and J 3 bases; bases outside gene matches: 7. The CDR3 loop reads CASSPEELAEETQYF. DNA of the CDR3: TGCGCCAGCAGCCCCGAGGAACTAGCGGAAGAGACCCAGTACTTC.

In its sample, this clonotype was seen a few times. The gene calls are TRBV13 and TRBJ1-1, with no clear D. V was pared by 5 bases and J by 6 bases, with 13 bases between. The CDR3 has 13 residues. CDR1 is PRHDT, CDR2 FYEKMQ, per germline (reference sequence). In DNA form, the CDR3 reads TGTGCCAGCAGCCCCGCGGAACGGTCTGAAGCTTTCTTT. It specifies CASSPAERSEAFF.

This clonotype was seen ten or more times. The chain uses TRBV3-1 and TRBJ2-7; unclear D gene. Germline loops: CDR1 LGHDT, CDR2 YNNKEL (reference sequence). The CDR3 totals 14 residues. V was pared by 0 bases and J by 4 bases, with 10 bases between. The CDR3 here is CASSQEAGSYEQYF. CDR3 nucleotides: TGTGCCAGCAGCCAAGAGGCAGGATCTTACGAGCAGTACTTC.

This chain links TRBV7-9 with TRBJ2-1, with 12 bases aligning to TRBD1. V gave up 5 bases and J gave up 6 bases; unmatched junction bases: 8. Germline assignment: CDR1 SEHNR and CDR2 FQNEAQ (reference sequence). The length of the CDR3 is 16 residues. In DNA form, the CDR3 reads TGTGCCAGCAGCCCTACGGGACAGGGGGCTCTCAATGAGCAGTTCTTC. This gives the protein CASSPTGQGALNEQFF. The full variable domain, in which reference TRBV7-9 and TRBJ2-1 provide the parts outside the CDR3, is DTGVSQNPRHKITKRGQNVTFRCDPISEHNRLYWYRQTLGQGPEFLTYFQNEAQLEKSRLLSDRFSAERPKGSFSTLEIQRTEQGDSAMYLCASSPTGQGALNEQFFGPGTRLTVL.

The chain employs TRBV6-1 and TRBJ1-1; D is perhaps TRBD1 (6 bases). This CDR3 is built from 15 residues. Trimming took off 6 bases at V and 4 bases at J, with 18 bases between the two ends. From germline, CDR1 is MNHNS and CDR2 SASEGT. The CDR3 reads CASSRNTGLGTEAFF. Here the CDR3 DNA reads TGTGCCAGCAGCCGGAATACAGGGCTGGGCACTGAAGCTTTCTTT.

This clonotype was seen many times. The rearrangement joins TRBV19 to TRBJ1-1; 9 nucleotides match TRBD1. V lost 5 bases to trimming and J lost 1 base; unmatched junction nucleotides: 5. CDR3 size: 15 residues. CDR1 and CDR2 (germline): LNHDA, SQIVND (reference sequence). The CDR3 here is CASSPETGGNTEAFF. The CDR3 region has the DNA TGTGCCAGTAGTCCCGAGACAGGGGGGAACACTGAAGCTTTCTTT.

Notes on this clonotype: One end of the junction does not line up with germline, which may come from a read error. The rearrangement links TRBV24-1 to TRBJ2-5; a possible D gene is TRBD2 (6 bases). CDR1 is KGHDR, CDR2 SFDVKD, per germline. This CDR3 has 15 amino acids. Written as DNA, the CDR3 is TGTGCCACCAGTGATTGGACGGGAGCCCAAGGGACCCAGTACTTC. Amino acid sequence: CATSDWTGAQGTQYF.

The rearrangement links TRBV12-3 or TRBV12-4 to TRBJ2-1; the D gene is possibly TRBD2 (6 bases). Between the trimmed V and J ends, which lost 5 bases and 6 bases, there was a span of 17 bases. The CDR3 totals 15 residues. The CDR3, as DNA: TGTGCCAGCAGTACGTGGGCGGACGGGGGCAATGAGCAGTTCTTC. It yields the protein CASSTWADGGNEQFF.